This T cell receptor beta chain derives from a study of shared clonotypes between healthy human individuals. The assay ran at deep level. Assay used: immunoSEQ multiplex PCR; TCRdb lists only in-frame clones, some missing. Counted here are around 600,000 clones, approximately 95% occurring once; the ten biggest clones make up around 0.12%. As to this clone: Antigen unknown.

CD8 cells classed as naive were CD45RO-negative and positively selected for CCR7, excluding terminally differentiated effector memory CD45RA+ cells. All donors were healthy HIV-negative adults lacking recent acute infections or vaccinations. Study-wide results and limits: Rarefaction curves obtained for sorted subsets showed sequencing incomplete despite large depth. Larger richness was generally estimated for naive than memory subsets.

The clonotype comes from a young woman in good health. Sequencing used naive CD8+ T cells sorted from blood.

As DNA, the CDR3 is TGCGCCAGCAGCCAAGTGGGACTAGCGGGAAGCTCCTACGAGCAGTACTTC. It encodes CASSQVGLAGSSYEQYF. The rearrangement links TRBV4-1 to TRBJ2-5, with 13 bases identical to TRBD2. Near its end, the DNA agrees better with TRBJ2-7, so the J call may be wrong. In germline, CDR1 is MGHRA, CDR2 YSYEKL. The CDR3 length is 17 residues.